One and the same sample provided the 20 T cell receptor beta chains below, sequenced in a study of immune evolution from preneoplasia to lung adenocarcinoma. Profiled with immunoSEQ multiplex PCR; TCRdb holds only in-frame clones, not every one. The sample shows tens of thousands of clones, 65% to 80% of them seen only once. Sequencing input: FFPE invasive lung adenocarcinoma tissue. The source of these receptors is a person in their sixties with lung adenocarcinoma.

The chain recombines TRBV11-2 with TRBJ1-5, with D perhaps TRBD1 (6 bases). This CDR3 is 15 amino acids long. V was trimmed by 5 bases and J by 4 bases, leaving 15 bases between them. From germline, CDR1 is SGHAT and CDR2 FQNNGV. CDR3 residues: CASSPQGGFNQPQHF. The CDR3 DNA is TGTGCCAGCAGCCCCCAAGGGGGTTTTAATCAGCCCCAGCATTTT.

This clone has only a few counts. This chain joins TRBV6-4 and TRBJ2-1; D ambiguous. The CDR3 length is 16 residues. The ends were cut back, 1 base at V and 10 bases at J, with 20 bases in the middle. Germline CDR1 MRHNA, CDR2 SNTAGT. CDR3 DNA sequence: TGTGCCAGCAGTGACTTTGGGCCCGCAGGTCTAAAGGAGCAGTTCTTC. The encoded protein is CASSDFGPAGLKEQFF.

CDR3 amino acids: CASSEGAGINQPQHF. CDR3 sequence (DNA): TGCGCCAGCAGCGAAGGGGCAGGGATCAATCAGCCCCAGCATTTT. The J gene is TRBJ1-5, the V gene TRBV5-1, with D perhaps TRBD1 (5 bases). Germline lookup yields CDR1 SGHRS and CDR2 YFSETQ. V was trimmed by 4 bases and J by 3 bases, leaving 14 bases between them. The CDR3 sequence is 15 residues long.

The genes are TRBV28 and TRBJ2-2; no firm D call. CDR1 and CDR2 from the germline V gene are MDHEN and SYDVKM. This CDR3 has 12 residues. The V and J ends lost 5 bases and 7 bases respectively, with 8 bases between them. The CDR3 region has the DNA TGTGCCAGCAGTGACCTCCACGGGGAGCTGTTTTTT. This gives the protein CASSDLHGELFF.

Turning to this clone: Other DNA sequences of this sample code for an identical CDR3. The genes are TRBV5-1 and TRBJ1-1, with TRBD1 as a possible D gene (6 bases). Germline V lookup: CDR1 SGHRS, CDR2 YFSETQ. The CDR3 is made up of 14 amino acids. V lost 0 bases and J 4 bases, leaving 10 bases between the germline ends. The CDR3 DNA sequence: TGCGCCAGCAGCTTGGGAGGGGGAGGCACTGAAGCTTTCTTT. It is translated as CASSLGGGGTEAFF.

The chain couples TRBV5-1 to TRBJ2-1, with unresolved D. The V gene's germline CDR1 is SGHRS and CDR2 YFSETQ. Trimming removed 0 bases from V and 0 bases from J, with 10 bases in between. The CDR3 has 16 amino acids. CDR3 protein: CASSLVSASSYNEQFF. The CDR3 nucleotides are TGCGCCAGCAGCTTGGTGAGTGCAAGCTCCTACAATGAGCAGTTCTTC.

The rearrangement uses TRBV29-1 and TRBJ1-1; TRBD1 aligns across 8 bases. Germline values: CDR1 SQVTM, CDR2 ANQGSEA. This CDR3 is built from 14 residues. Unmatched junction bases numbered 8, after V lost 4 bases and J lost 4 bases. The CDR3 reads CSVADRGKGTEAFF. Written as DNA, the CDR3 is TGCAGCGTTGCCGACAGGGGAAAAGGCACTGAAGCTTTCTTT.

CDR3 in amino acids: CASSNDRGQFGEQFF. The CDR3 coding sequence is TGTGCCAGCAGTAACGACAGGGGGCAATTTGGTGAGCAGTTCTTC. V gene TRBV25-1 combines with J gene TRBJ2-1, with TRBD1 identical over 10 bases. The CDR3 spans 15 residues. Germline CDR1 reads MGHDK; CDR2 reads SYGVNS. Trimming took 5 bases from V and 9 from J; bases not matched to a gene: 10.

The chain employs TRBV28 and TRBJ1-1; D not certain. Germline V gene sequence: CDR1 MDHEN, CDR2 SYDVKM. Trimming removed 2 bases at V and 11 bases at J, with 12 bases between. The CDR3 totals 12 residues. CDR3 protein: CASSLLYSGAFF. CDR3 DNA sequence: TGTGCCAGCAGTTTACTTTACAGCGGGGCTTTCTTT.

The genes are TRBV27 and TRBJ2-1; possibly TRBD2 for D (5 bases). The CDR3 runs 13 residues. V lost 4 bases and J lost 7, with 11 bases in between. Germline values: CDR1 MNHEY, CDR2 SMNVEV (reference sequence). CDR3 nucleotides: TGTGCCAGCAGTTCGAGGGCTGGGAATGAGCAGTTCTTC. Residues: CASSSRAGNEQFF.

This clone appeared a single time. V and J are TRBV4-1 and TRBJ1-5; D perhaps matches TRBD1 (5 bases). The germline V and J ends were trimmed by 1 base and 0 bases, with 10 bases remaining between them. The CDR3 sequence is 16 residues long. Germline V CDR1 and CDR2: MGHRA, YSYEKL. CDR3: CASSQGDGVSNQPQHF. Here the CDR3 DNA reads TGCGCCAGCAGCCAAGGGGACGGAGTTAGCAATCAGCCCCAGCATTTT.

This clone was picked up one time. CDR3 residues: CASRGAGEEAGELFF. DNA of the CDR3: TGTGCCAGCAGAGGGGCGGGAGAGGAGGCGGGGGAGCTGTTTTTT. The chain employs TRBV6-5 and TRBJ2-2; 7 positions agree with TRBD2. Trimming cost V 6 bases and J 8 bases; bases outside gene matches: 12. Germline CDR1 and CDR2: MNHEY and SVGAGI. CDR3 length equals 15 residues.

J is TRBJ1-5 and V is TRBV5-6, with D unresolved. The V end lost 2 bases, the J end lost 5 bases, and 11 bases lay between the germline ends. CDR3 length: 14 residues. Germline V CDR1 and CDR2: SGHDT, YYEEEE. CDR3 nucleotide sequence: TGTGCCAGCAGCTTTCATGGGTTTGATCAGCCCCAGCATTTT. Translation: CASSFHGFDQPQHF.

This chain uses TRBV7-2 with TRBJ2-2; D is uncertain. The CDR3 has 16 amino acids. Trimming pared 1 base from V and 3 bases from J, leaving 12 bases between. Looked up from germline, CDR1 is SGHTA and CDR2 is FQGNSA. CDR3 region: CASSLVVRGYTGELFF. The CDR3 DNA sequence: TGTGCCAGCAGCTTAGTAGTTCGAGGTTACACCGGGGAGCTGTTTTTT.

This sequence joins TRBV6-5 and TRBJ1-5, with D possibly being TRBD1 (5 bases). The V and J ends lost 8 bases and 5 bases respectively, with 13 bases between them. CDR1 MNHEY and CDR2 SVGAGI come from the germline V gene. The length of the CDR3 is 13 residues. This chain's CDR3 is CASRGGDYQPQHF. DNA for the CDR3: TGTGCCAGCCGGGGGGGGGACTATCAGCCCCAGCATTTT.

V gene TRBV29-1 combines with J gene TRBJ2-1; 7 nucleotides align to TRBD2. The CDR3 extends over 14 amino acids. V was pared by 1 base and J by 8 bases, with 8 bases of the junction left unmatched. Per the germline V gene, CDR1 is SQVTM and CDR2 is ANQGSEA. CDR3 in amino acids: CSVEGGRAAYEQFF. The CDR3, as DNA: TGCAGCGTTGAAGGAGGGAGGGCCGCATATGAGCAGTTCTTC.

This clone has only one observation. The V gene is TRBV5-4, the J gene TRBJ2-5, with D maybe TRBD2 (5 bases). Germline assignment: CDR1 SGHNT and CDR2 YYREEE (reference sequence). This CDR3 region has 14 residues. V dropped 7 bases and J dropped 5 bases, with 18 bases sitting between them. CDR3 region: CASRGRGVGETQYF. CDR3 bases: TGTGCCAGCCGTGGGAGAGGTGTGGGGGAGACCCAGTACTTC.

A note on this clone: This may come from a read error, since a much larger clone is one base off. The CDR3 DNA follows: TGTGCCAGTAGACCCGGGACAGAGAACATTGAAGCTTTCTTT. Amino acid sequence: CASRPGTENIEAFF. The chain combines TRBV19 with TRBJ1-1; 7 bases are shared with TRBD1. The CDR3 spans 14 residues. Germline-derived CDR1 and CDR2 are LNHDA and SQIVND (reference sequence).

The V gene is TRBV5-4, the J gene TRBJ2-3; D may be TRBD2 (6 bases). V shed 4 bases and J shed 4 bases, with 13 bases lying between them. This CDR3 spans 14 amino acids. In germline, CDR1 is SGHNT, CDR2 YYREEE (reference sequence). CDR3 sequence reads: CASSQKTSADTQYF. CDR3 bases: TGTGCCAGCAGCCAAAAGACTAGTGCAGATACGCAGTATTTT.

The gene calls are TRBV11-2 and TRBJ2-4, with TRBD2 as a possible D gene (7 bases). The CDR3 has 16 amino acids. Germline assignment: CDR1 SGHAT and CDR2 FQNNGV. V was clipped by 0 bases and J by 3 bases, with 12 bases between them. In DNA form, the CDR3 reads TGTGCCAGCAGCTTAGATCTCGGGGGGCGCAAAAACATTCAGTACTTC. Protein product: CASSLDLGGRKNIQYF.